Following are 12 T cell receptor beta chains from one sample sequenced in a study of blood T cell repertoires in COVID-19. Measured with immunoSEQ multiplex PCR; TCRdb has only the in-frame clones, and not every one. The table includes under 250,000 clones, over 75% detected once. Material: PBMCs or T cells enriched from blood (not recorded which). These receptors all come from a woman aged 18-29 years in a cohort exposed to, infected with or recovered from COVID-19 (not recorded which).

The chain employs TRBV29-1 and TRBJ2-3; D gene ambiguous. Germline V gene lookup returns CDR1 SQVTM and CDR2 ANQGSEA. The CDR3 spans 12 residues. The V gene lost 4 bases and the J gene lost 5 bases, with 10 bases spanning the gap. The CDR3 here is CSVVPPGDTQYF. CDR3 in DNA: TGCAGCGTTGTCCCCCCGGGAGATACGCAGTATTTT.

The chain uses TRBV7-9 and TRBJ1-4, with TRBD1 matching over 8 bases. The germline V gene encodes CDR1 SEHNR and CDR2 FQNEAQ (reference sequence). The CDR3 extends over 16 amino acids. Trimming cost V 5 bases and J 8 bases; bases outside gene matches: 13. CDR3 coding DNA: TGTGCCAGCAGCACTAGTGGAGCCGGACAGGGAGAAAAACTGTTTTTT. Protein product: CASSTSGAGQGEKLFF.

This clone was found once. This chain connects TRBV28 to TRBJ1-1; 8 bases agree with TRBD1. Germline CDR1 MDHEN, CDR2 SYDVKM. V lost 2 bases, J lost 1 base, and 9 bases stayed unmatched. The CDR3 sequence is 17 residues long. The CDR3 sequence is CASSLIQGANWNTEAFF. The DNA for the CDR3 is TGTGCCAGCAGTTTAATTCAGGGGGCGAACTGGAACACTGAAGCTTTCTTT.

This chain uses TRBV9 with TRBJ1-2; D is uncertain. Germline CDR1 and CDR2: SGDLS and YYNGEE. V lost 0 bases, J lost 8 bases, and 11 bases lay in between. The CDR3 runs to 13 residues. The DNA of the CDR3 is TGTGCCAGCAGCGTAGAGTCCAAGAGGGGCTACACCTTC. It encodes CASSVESKRGYTF.

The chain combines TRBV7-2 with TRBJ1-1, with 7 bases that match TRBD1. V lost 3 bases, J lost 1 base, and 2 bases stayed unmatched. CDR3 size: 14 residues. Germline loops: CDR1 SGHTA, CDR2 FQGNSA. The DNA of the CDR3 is TGTGCCAGCAGCTTCCACAGGGGGAACACTGAAGCTTTCTTT. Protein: CASSFHRGNTEAFF.

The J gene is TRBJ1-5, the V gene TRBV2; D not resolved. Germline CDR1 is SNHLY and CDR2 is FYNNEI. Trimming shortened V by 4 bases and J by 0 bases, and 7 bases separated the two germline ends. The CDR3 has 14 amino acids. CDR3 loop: CASSGAYSNQPQHF. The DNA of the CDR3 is TGTGCCAGCAGTGGAGCTTATAGCAATCAGCCCCAGCATTTT. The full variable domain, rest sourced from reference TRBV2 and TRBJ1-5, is EPEVTQTPSHQVTQMGQEVILRCVPISNHLYFYWYRQILGQKVEFLVSFYNNEISEKSEIFDDQFSVERPDGSNFTLKIRSTKLEDSAMYFCASSGAYSNQPQHFGDGTRLSIL.

The CDR3 reads CASSLKEATGTQYF. CDR3 sequence (DNA): TGCGCCAGCAGCTTGAAGGAGGCAACGGGGACCCAGTACTTC. V gene TRBV5-1 combines with J gene TRBJ2-5, with D possibly matching TRBD2 (5 bases). The germline V and J ends were trimmed by 1 base and 7 bases, with 14 bases remaining between them. This CDR3 is 14 amino acids long. CDR1 SGHRS and CDR2 YFSETQ come from the germline V gene.

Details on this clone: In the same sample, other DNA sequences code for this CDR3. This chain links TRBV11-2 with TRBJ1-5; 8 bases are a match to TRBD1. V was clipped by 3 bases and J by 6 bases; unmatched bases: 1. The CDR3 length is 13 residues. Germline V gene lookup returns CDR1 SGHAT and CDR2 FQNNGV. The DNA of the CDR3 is TGTGCCAGCAGCTTGCAGGGGGCTCAGCCCCAGCATTTT. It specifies CASSLQGAQPQHF.

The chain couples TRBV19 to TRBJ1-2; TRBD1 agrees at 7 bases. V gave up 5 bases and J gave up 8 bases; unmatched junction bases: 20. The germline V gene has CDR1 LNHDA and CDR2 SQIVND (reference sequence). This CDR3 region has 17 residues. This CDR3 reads CASSVGTVVPKSGGYTF. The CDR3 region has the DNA TGTGCCAGTAGTGTAGGGACAGTAGTTCCTAAAAGCGGCGGCTACACCTTC.

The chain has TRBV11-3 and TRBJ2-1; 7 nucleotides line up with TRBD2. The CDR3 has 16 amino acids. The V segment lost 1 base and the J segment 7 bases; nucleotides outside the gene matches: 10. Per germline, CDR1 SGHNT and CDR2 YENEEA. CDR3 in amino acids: CASSLGSGGSYNEQFF. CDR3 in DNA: TGTGCCAGCAGCTTAGGATCGGGCGGGAGCTATAATGAGCAGTTCTTC.

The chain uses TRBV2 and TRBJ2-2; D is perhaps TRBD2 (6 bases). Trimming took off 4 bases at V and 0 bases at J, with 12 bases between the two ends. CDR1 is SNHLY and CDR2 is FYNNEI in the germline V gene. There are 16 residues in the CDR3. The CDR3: CASSVNGGSNTGELFF. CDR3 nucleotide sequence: TGTGCCAGCAGTGTCAACGGGGGTTCGAACACCGGGGAGCTGTTTTTT.

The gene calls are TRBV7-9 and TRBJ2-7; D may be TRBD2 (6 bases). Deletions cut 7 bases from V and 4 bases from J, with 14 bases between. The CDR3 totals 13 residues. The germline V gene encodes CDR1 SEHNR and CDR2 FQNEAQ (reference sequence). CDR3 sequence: CASKRDSVYEQYF. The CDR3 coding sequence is TGTGCCAGCAAACGGGACTCCGTTTACGAGCAGTACTTC.